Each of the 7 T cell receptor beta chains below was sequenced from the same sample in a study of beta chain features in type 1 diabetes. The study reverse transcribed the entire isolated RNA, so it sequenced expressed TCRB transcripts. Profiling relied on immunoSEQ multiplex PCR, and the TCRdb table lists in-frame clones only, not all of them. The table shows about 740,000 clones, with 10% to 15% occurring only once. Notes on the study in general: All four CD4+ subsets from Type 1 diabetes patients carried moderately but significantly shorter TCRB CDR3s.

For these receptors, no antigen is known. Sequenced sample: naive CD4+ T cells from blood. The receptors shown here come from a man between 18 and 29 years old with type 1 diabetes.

CDR3 in DNA: TGTGCCAGCAGCCCGGGAGGGTCCGGTGAAAAACTGTTTTTT. Protein sequence: CASSPGGSGEKLFF. V usage is TRBV14 and J usage is TRBJ1-4; D not certain. Per the germline V gene, CDR1 is SGHDN and CDR2 is FVKESK. V shed 4 bases and J shed 7 bases, with 13 bases lying between them. CDR3 length: 14 amino acids.

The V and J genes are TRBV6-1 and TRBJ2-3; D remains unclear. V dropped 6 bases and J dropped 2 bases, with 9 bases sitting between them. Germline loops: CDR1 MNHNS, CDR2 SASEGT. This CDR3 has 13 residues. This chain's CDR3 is CASSQLDTDTQYF. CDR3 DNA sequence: TGTGCCAGCAGCCAGCTAGACACAGATACGCAGTATTTT.

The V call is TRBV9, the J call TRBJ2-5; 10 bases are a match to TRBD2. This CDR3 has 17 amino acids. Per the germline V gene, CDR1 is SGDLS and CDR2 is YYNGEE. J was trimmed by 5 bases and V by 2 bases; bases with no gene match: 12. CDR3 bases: TGTGCCAGCAGCGTCAACCCGAGCGGGGGGGCTTCGGAGACCCAGTACTTC. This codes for CASSVNPSGGASETQYF. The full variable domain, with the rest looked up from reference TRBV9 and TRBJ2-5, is DSGVTQTPKHLITATGQRVTLRCSPRSGDLSVYWYQQSLDQGLQFLIQYYNGEERAKGNILERFSAQQFPDLHSELNLSSLELGDSALYFCASSVNPSGGASETQYFGPGTRLLVL.

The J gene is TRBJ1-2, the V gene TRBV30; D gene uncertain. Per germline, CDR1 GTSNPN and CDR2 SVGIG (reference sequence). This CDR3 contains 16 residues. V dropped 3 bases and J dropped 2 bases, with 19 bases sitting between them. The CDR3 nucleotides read TGTGCCTGGAGGGGTCAACGGGTTGGCCCCAACTATGGCTACACCTTC. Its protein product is CAWRGQRVGPNYGYTF. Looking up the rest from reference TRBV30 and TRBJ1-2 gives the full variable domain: SQTIHQWPATLVQPVGSPLSLECTVEGTSNPNLYWYRQAAGRGLQLLFYSVGIGQISSEVPQNLSASRPQDRQFILSSKKLLLSDSGFYLCAWRGQRVGPNYGYTFGSGTRLTVV.

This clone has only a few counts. The CDR3 DNA is TGTGCCAGCGCGTTAAGGGGGACCGGGGAGCTGTTTTTT. This codes for CASALRGTGELFF. The V call is TRBV9, the J call TRBJ2-2; D perhaps matches TRBD1 (6 bases). Germline V gene sequence: CDR1 SGDLS, CDR2 YYNGEE. This CDR3 is built from 13 residues. V was trimmed by 7 bases and J by 5 bases, leaving 12 bases between them.

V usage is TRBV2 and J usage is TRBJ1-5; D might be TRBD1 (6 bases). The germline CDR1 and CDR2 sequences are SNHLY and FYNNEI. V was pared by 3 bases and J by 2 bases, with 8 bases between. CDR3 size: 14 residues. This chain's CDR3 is CASSERTGNQPQHF. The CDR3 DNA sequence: TGTGCCAGCAGTGAGAGGACAGGCAATCAGCCCCAGCATTTT.

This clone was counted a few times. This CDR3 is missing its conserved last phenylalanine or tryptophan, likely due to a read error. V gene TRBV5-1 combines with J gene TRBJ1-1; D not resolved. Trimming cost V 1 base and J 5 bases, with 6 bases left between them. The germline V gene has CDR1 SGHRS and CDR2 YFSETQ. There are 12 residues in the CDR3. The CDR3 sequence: CASSLTGTEAFL. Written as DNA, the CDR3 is TGCGCCAGCAGCTTGACGGGGACTGAAGCTTTCCTT.